Each of the 27 T cell receptor beta chains below was sequenced from the same sample in a study of cytomegalovirus exposure and HLA in healthy donors. Researchers ran the PCR with 60 Vbeta and 13 Jbeta primers. Clones were sequenced by immunoSEQ multiplex PCR, and TCRdb holds only the in-frame ones, with some missing. Of tens of thousands of clones in the sample, about 80% were seen once. The specimen sequenced was PBMCs. These receptors were obtained from a man in his fifties or sixties in good health and CMV-seropositive.

The chain links TRBV28 to TRBJ2-7; 10 bases match TRBD2. This CDR3 region has 13 residues. After removal of 7 bases from V and 0 bases from J, the junction contained 0 bases not matched to a gene. Looked up from germline, CDR1 is MDHEN and CDR2 is SYDVKM. The CDR3 spells CASTSGSSYEQYF. Written as DNA, the CDR3 is TGTGCCAGCACTAGCGGGAGCTCCTACGAGCAGTACTTC.

This clone was seen only once. The chain combines TRBV19 with TRBJ2-1, with 7 bases that match TRBD1. Germline V CDR1 and CDR2: LNHDA, SQIVND (reference sequence). The CDR3 extends over 17 amino acids. V gave up 5 bases and J gave up 4 bases; unmatched junction bases: 14. The CDR3 loop reads CASSSRLRQGSYNEQFF. CDR3 nucleotides: TGTGCCAGTAGTTCCCGACTCCGACAGGGTTCTTACAATGAGCAGTTCTTC.

The chain uses TRBV18 and TRBJ1-2, with a tentative D call TRBD1 (6 bases). Per the germline V gene, CDR1 is KGHSH and CDR2 is LQKENI. The germline V and J ends were trimmed by 6 bases and 6 bases, with 20 bases remaining between them. The CDR3 is made up of 15 amino acids. The DNA of the CDR3 is TGTGCCAGCTCTCCTAATACAGGGCCTCGCGATGGCTACACCTTC. Translating it yields CASSPNTGPRDGYTF. Filled out from reference TRBV18 and TRBJ1-2, the complete variable domain reads NAGVMQNPRHLVRRRGQEARLRCSPMKGHSHVYWYRQLPEEGLKFMVYLQKENIIDESGMPKERFSAEFPKEGPSILRIQQVVRGDSAAYFCASSPNTGPRDGYTFGSGTRLTVV.

V gene TRBV28 combines with J gene TRBJ2-7, with D unresolved. Germline values: CDR1 MDHEN, CDR2 SYDVKM. The length of the CDR3 is 13 residues. With 3 bases removed from V and 3 bases from J, the gap between germline ends came to 9 bases. CDR3 bases: TGTGCCAGCAGTTTTACGTCGGTCTACGAGCAGTACTTC. Amino acid sequence: CASSFTSVYEQYF.

The chain couples TRBV7-9 to TRBJ1-1; TRBD1 might be the D (6 bases). Germline lookup yields CDR1 SEHNR and CDR2 FQNEAQ (reference sequence). The ends were cut back, 2 bases at V and 4 bases at J, with 11 bases in the middle. The length of the CDR3 is 14 residues. This chain's CDR3 is CASSLYGGATEAFF. The DNA of the CDR3 is TGTGCCAGCAGCTTATATGGGGGGGCCACTGAAGCTTTCTTT. Full variable domain (rest looked up from reference TRBV7-9 and TRBJ1-1): DTGVSQNPRHKITKRGQNVTFRCDPISEHNRLYWYRQTLGQGPEFLTYFQNEAQLEKSRLLSDRFSAERPKGSFSTLEIQRTEQGDSAMYLCASSLYGGATEAFFGQGTRLTVV.

The gene calls are TRBV5-1 and TRBJ2-3; D is unclear. Germline loops: CDR1 SGHRS, CDR2 YFSETQ. Trimming cost V 5 bases and J 0 bases, with 10 bases left between them. The CDR3 covers 14 residues. CDR3 sequence (DNA): TGCGCCAGCAGACGAGACTCTAGCACAGATACGCAGTATTTT. As protein: CASRRDSSTDTQYF. Full variable domain (missing parts from reference TRBV5-1 and TRBJ2-3): KAGVTQTPRYLIKTRGQQVTLSCSPISGHRSVSWYQQTPGQGLQFLFEYFSETQRNKGNFPGRFSGRQFSNSRSEMNVSTLELGDSALYLCASRRDSSTDTQYFGPGTRLTVL.

The chain links TRBV7-3 to TRBJ1-2; perhaps TRBD1 as D (5 bases). Trimming shortened V by 5 bases and J by 6 bases, and 22 bases separated the two germline ends. The length of the CDR3 is 16 residues. Germline lookup yields CDR1 SGHTA and CDR2 FQGTGA. DNA of the CDR3: TGTGCCAGCAGCAGCCGCAGGGATGAAAGCTATCATGGCTACACCTTC. Translated, it gives CASSSRRDESYHGYTF.

This clone turned up a few times. J is TRBJ2-1 and V is TRBV9; 9 positions agree with TRBD2. The CDR3 extends over 15 amino acids. The ends lost 1 base at V and 4 bases at J; junction bases unmatched: 3. From germline, CDR1 is SGDLS and CDR2 YYNGEE. CDR3 region: CASSVLAGRYNEQFF. The CDR3, as DNA: TGTGCCAGCAGCGTACTAGCGGGAAGGTACAATGAGCAGTTCTTC.

CDR3 DNA sequence: TGTGCCAGCAGGGACTGGCGGGAGGGCCAGCAGACCCAGTACTTC. It translates to CASRDWREGQQTQYF. This chain uses TRBV6-1 with TRBJ2-5; 9 bases map to TRBD2. With 6 bases clipped from V and 6 bases from J, the junction kept 11 bases outside the gene matches. The CDR3 spans 15 residues. From germline, CDR1 is MNHNS and CDR2 SASEGT.

The chain links TRBV6-5 to TRBJ2-6, with a tentative D call TRBD1 (6 bases). Looked up from germline, CDR1 is MNHEY and CDR2 is SVGAGI. The V end was cut by 2 bases, the J end by 3 bases, with 8 bases between. CDR3 length: 15 residues. The CDR3 reads CASSYGGGGANVLTF. The CDR3 DNA reads TGTGCCAGCAGTTACGGGGGCGGTGGGGCCAACGTCCTGACTTTC.

The chain uses TRBV10-1 and TRBJ2-4; D is possibly TRBD1 (6 bases). Germline V lookup: CDR1 WNHNN, CDR2 SYGVQD (reference sequence). The CDR3 is 14 amino acids. V was shortened by 0 bases and J by 12 bases, with 15 bases between the two germline ends. The CDR3 DNA reads TGCGCCAGCAGTGAGTCGGGCAGGGGACACAGTCAGTACTTC. It is translated as CASSESGRGHSQYF.

The chain employs TRBV11-3 and TRBJ2-2, with TRBD1 as a possible D gene (5 bases). Trimming shortened V by 3 bases and J by 0 bases, and 8 bases separated the two germline ends. The CDR3 is made up of 15 amino acids. Germline V gives CDR1 SGHNT, CDR2 YENEEA. CDR3 DNA: TGTGCCAGCAGCTTCCAGGGCGCGAACACCGGGGAGCTGTTTTTT. Its protein is CASSFQGANTGELFF.

This clone appeared once. The CDR3 DNA reads TGTGCCAGCAGCTTTGGGGCACCTAGCAATCAGCCCCAGCATTTT. The encoded protein is CASSFGAPSNQPQHF. This chain links TRBV5-8 with TRBJ1-5, with D perhaps matching TRBD1 (5 bases). CDR1 SGHTS and CDR2 YDEGEE come from the germline V gene. The V gene lost 2 bases and the J gene lost 0 bases, with 9 bases spanning the gap. The CDR3 extends over 15 amino acids.

The chain has TRBV7-8 and TRBJ1-1; the D is unclear. CDR3 size: 14 residues. V was trimmed by 4 bases and J by 3 bases, leaving 12 bases between them. Per the germline V gene, CDR1 is SGHVS and CDR2 is FQNEAQ. CDR3 sequence reads: CASSSSPRDTEAFF. The CDR3 region has the DNA TGTGCCAGCAGCTCGTCCCCTCGGGACACTGAAGCTTTCTTT.

The CDR3 sequence is CARSRRVGLVKSEQYF. CDR3 nucleotide sequence: TGTGCCAGAAGCAGACGGGTGGGACTAGTGAAATCCGAGCAGTACTTC. The chain uses TRBV5-3 and TRBJ2-7; 8 bases are a match to TRBD2. TRBV5-3 has ORF status, its function being uncertain. This CDR3 is 16 amino acids long. With V trimmed by 4 bases and J by 6 bases, 15 bases remained unmatched.

The gene calls are TRBV30 and TRBJ2-2; the D gene is possibly TRBD1 (6 bases). Germline CDR1 reads GTSNPN; CDR2 reads SVGIG (reference sequence). The length of the CDR3 is 13 residues. Trimming removed 5 bases from V and 4 bases from J, with 11 bases in between. DNA of the CDR3: TGTGCCTGGCACAGGGTGAGCACCGGGGAGCTGTTTTTT. Amino acid sequence: CAWHRVSTGELFF.

V usage is TRBV5-4 and J usage is TRBJ2-2, with TRBD1 matching over 7 bases. The V segment lost 0 bases and the J segment 4 bases; nucleotides outside the gene matches: 6. The CDR3 sequence is 16 residues long. The germline CDR1 and CDR2 sequences are SGHNT and YYREEE (reference sequence). DNA for the CDR3: TGTGCCAGCAGCTTGGAAGGGGGCGCGGGCACCGGGGAGCTGTTTTTT. Encoded protein: CASSLEGGAGTGELFF.

CDR3 in DNA: TGCAGCGTGGGAGGGGGTAGGGGTTCAGCTTTCTTT. Encoded protein: CSVGGGRGSAFF. The chain combines TRBV29-1 with TRBJ1-1; maybe TRBD1 (6 bases). This CDR3 comprises 12 residues. Germline lookup yields CDR1 SQVTM and CDR2 ANQGSEA. With 6 bases removed from V and 10 bases from J, the gap between germline ends came to 18 bases. Filled out from reference TRBV29-1 and TRBJ1-1, the complete variable domain reads SAVISQKPSRDICQRGTSLTIQCQVDSQVTMMFWYRQQPGQSLTLIATANQGSEATYESGFVIDKFPISRPNLTFSTLTVSNMSPEDSSIYLCSVGGGRGSAFFGQGTRLTVV.

This clone was picked up a small number of times. The chain combines TRBV2 with TRBJ2-2; 7 bases are a match to TRBD1. The germline CDR1 and CDR2 sequences are SNHLY and FYNNEI. CDR3 length equals 14 residues. V shed 8 bases and J 5 bases; nucleotides not matched to a gene: 8. This chain's CDR3 is CASANNRGTGELFF. CDR3 coding DNA: TGTGCCAGCGCAAATAACAGGGGAACCGGGGAGCTGTTTTTT.

This chain connects TRBV9 to TRBJ2-1; 10 nucleotides line up with TRBD2. Germline lookup yields CDR1 SGDLS and CDR2 YYNGEE. The CDR3 has 16 residues. Losses at the gene ends were 0 bases for V and 3 bases for J; bases not matched to a gene: 3. The CDR3 is CASSVGSGRGYNEQFF. In DNA, the CDR3 is TGTGCCAGCAGCGTAGGAAGCGGGAGGGGCTACAATGAGCAGTTCTTC.

The genes are TRBV9 and TRBJ1-5; 11 bases agree with TRBD1. This CDR3 spans 15 amino acids. Germline V CDR1 and CDR2: SGDLS, YYNGEE. V shed 4 bases, J shed 6 bases, and the junction held 6 bases outside the gene matches. CDR3 sequence: CASSPGQGAGQPQHF. CDR3 nucleotide sequence: TGTGCCAGCAGCCCTGGACAGGGGGCTGGTCAGCCCCAGCATTTT.

The V gene is TRBV2, the J gene TRBJ1-5, with D tentatively TRBD1 (5 bases). Germline CDR1 SNHLY, CDR2 FYNNEI. Trimming took 8 bases from V and 2 from J, leaving 13 bases between them. This CDR3 has 14 residues. In DNA form, the CDR3 reads TGTGCCAGCGGCGCCGTGGGGCGCAATCAGCCCCAGCATTTT. This encodes CASGAVGRNQPQHF.

This chain uses TRBV5-4 with TRBJ2-5; 13 positions agree with TRBD2. The J call may be wrong; the DNA end is better matched by TRBJ2-7. This CDR3 contains 20 residues. Germline V gene data show CDR1 as SGHNT and CDR2 as YYREEE (reference sequence). CDR3 sequence (DNA): TGTGCCAGCAGCTTGGCCGTTGCCGGGACTAGCGGGACCCCATCCTACGAGCAGTACTTC. Translated: CASSLAVAGTSGTPSYEQYF.

The chain carries TRBV30 and TRBJ2-3, with 8 bases fitting TRBD2. Germline-derived CDR1 and CDR2 are GTSNPN and SVGIG (reference sequence). The CDR3 runs 13 residues. Losses at the gene ends were 3 bases for V and 11 bases for J; bases not matched to a gene: 10. The CDR3 bases are TGTGCCTGGAGCCAACGGGGGGGTGGGAGGCAGTATTTT. Its translation is CAWSQRGGGRQYF.

The chain has TRBV5-1 and TRBJ2-6; TRBD1 might be the D (8 bases). The CDR3 consists of 17 residues. V was cut by 3 bases and J by 15 bases, with 28 bases left in between. From germline, CDR1 is SGHRS and CDR2 YFSETQ. CDR3 amino acids: CASSSQGAIGGATGLTF. The DNA of the CDR3 is TGCGCCAGCAGCTCCCAGGGGGCTATAGGGGGGGCCACCGGCCTGACTTTC.

The rearrangement joins TRBV7-9 to TRBJ2-7; 9 bases match TRBD2. CDR3 length: 16 residues. J was trimmed by 2 bases and V by 5 bases; bases with no gene match: 10. Germline values: CDR1 SEHNR, CDR2 FQNEAQ (reference sequence). The CDR3 DNA reads as TGTGCCAGCAGCCCCGACCGGGGACTAGCTGCCTACGAGCAGTACTTC. This encodes CASSPDRGLAAYEQYF.

CDR3 amino acids: CSVGEEETQYF. CDR3 nucleotides: TGCAGCGTTGGGGAGGAAGAGACCCAGTACTTC. The chain carries TRBV29-1 and TRBJ2-5; D possibly corresponds to TRBD2 (6 bases). The germline gives CDR1 SQVTM, CDR2 ANQGSEA. This CDR3 has 11 amino acids. The germline V and J ends were trimmed by 4 bases and 3 bases, with 6 bases remaining between them.